Each of the 24 T cell receptor beta chains below was sequenced from the same sample in a study of blood T cells in healthy people across ages. A second PCR of 7 to 11 cycles used a sample-barcoded 5' primer and a J-beta primer mix. TCRdb re-derived calls from the 5' RACE reads in MiXCR, one entry per CDR3 protein. The sample yields over 1,200,000 distinct CDR3 sequences, roughly 64% seen once. The sample was blood. Every receptor here comes from a man younger than 35 in good health.

This clonotype appeared many times. In nucleotides, the CDR3 is TGTGCCAGCAGTGGAGACTATGGCTACACCTTC. Translation: CASSGDYGYTF. The rearrangement joins TRBV25-1 to TRBJ1-2; no clear D. The germline V and J ends were trimmed by 4 bases and 3 bases, with 3 bases remaining between them. The CDR3 spans 11 residues. The germline gives CDR1 MGHDK, CDR2 SYGVNS.

The rearrangement links TRBV28 to TRBJ1-4, with no clear D. This CDR3 is built from 14 residues. Per the germline V gene, CDR1 is MDHEN and CDR2 is SYDVKM. Trimming took off 6 bases at V and 0 bases at J, with 8 bases between the two ends. The CDR3 DNA sequence: TGTGCCAGCAGCAGACCTACAACTAATGAAAAACTGTTTTTT. Its translation: CASSRPTTNEKLFF.

The chain links TRBV7-2 to TRBJ1-4, with a possible D match to TRBD1 (6 bases). Per germline, CDR1 SGHTA and CDR2 FQGNSA. The V and J ends lost 2 bases and 4 bases respectively, with 17 bases between them. CDR3 length: 17 amino acids. The CDR3 DNA sequence: TGTGCCAGCAGCTTATCCCTTCGGGACACCTATAATGAAAAACTGTTTTTT. Translating gives CASSLSLRDTYNEKLFF.

This clonotype was detected only once. V and J are TRBV13 and TRBJ2-7, with D maybe TRBD2 (6 bases). Germline V CDR1 and CDR2: PRHDT, FYEKMQ (reference sequence). The CDR3 sequence is 14 residues long. Between the trimmed V and J ends, which lost 7 bases and 0 bases, there was a span of 13 bases. The CDR3 DNA follows: TGTGCCAGCACCTTTCGGGGGATCTCCTACGAGCAGTACTTC. Protein product: CASTFRGISYEQYF.

The V gene is TRBV29-1, the J gene TRBJ2-1, with 7 bases lining up with TRBD1. This CDR3 has 11 residues. Germline V gene lookup returns CDR1 SQVTM and CDR2 ANQGSEA. V lost 0 bases and J lost 10; bases outside the gene matches: 0. The CDR3 loop reads CSVEETGEQFF. The CDR3 DNA follows: TGCAGCGTTGAAGAGACAGGGGAGCAGTTCTTC.

This clonotype has more than one count but fewer than ten. The chain links TRBV6-2 or TRBV6-3 to TRBJ2-7; D might be TRBD1 (5 bases). This CDR3 is built from 16 residues. V was pared by 5 bases and J by 5 bases, with 22 bases between. The V gene's germline CDR1 is MNHEY and CDR2 SVGEGT. DNA for the CDR3: TGTGCCAGCAGTAGAGGAGTTGGACACCTCGAGGACGAGCAGTACTTC. This gives the protein CASSRGVGHLEDEQYF.

A few counts support this clonotype. The CDR3 sequence is CSVEETVKGNEQFF. DNA for the CDR3: TGCAGCGTTGAAGAGACAGTAAAGGGCAATGAGCAGTTCTTC. The chain has TRBV29-1 and TRBJ2-1, with a possible D match to TRBD1 (5 bases). This CDR3 is 14 amino acids long. Germline values: CDR1 SQVTM, CDR2 ANQGSEA. Trimming stripped 0 bases from V and 6 bases from J, with 12 bases between.

The rearrangement links TRBV5-1 to TRBJ2-1; 9 nucleotides agree with TRBD1. The CDR3 length is 15 residues. The germline CDR1 and CDR2 sequences are SGHRS and YFSETQ. V lost 0 bases, J lost 8 bases, and 6 bases stayed unmatched. CDR3 coding DNA: TGCGCCAGCAGCTTGGGGGACAGGGATGGCGATGAGCAGTTCTTC. Residues: CASSLGDRDGDEQFF.

V and J are TRBV2 and TRBJ2-7; D is possibly TRBD1 (5 bases). The V gene lost 8 bases and the J gene lost 0 bases, with 17 bases spanning the gap. This CDR3 spans 15 amino acids. In germline, CDR1 is SNHLY, CDR2 FYNNEI. The CDR3 DNA is TGTGCCAGCGGGCAGGACATGTTACCCTCCTACGAGCAGTACTTC. This sequence encodes CASGQDMLPSYEQYF.

The chain uses TRBV7-2 and TRBJ2-3, with D maybe TRBD1 (5 bases). Trimming removed 0 bases at V and 4 bases at J, with 17 bases between. Germline CDR1 is SGHTA and CDR2 is FQGNSA. The CDR3 has 17 residues. The CDR3 loop reads CASSLAGTGLKADTQYF. The CDR3 coding sequence is TGTGCCAGCAGCTTAGCAGGTACAGGCCTGAAGGCAGATACGCAGTATTTT. The entire variable domain, with the rest obtained from reference TRBV7-2 and TRBJ2-3, is as follows: GAGVSQSPSNKVTEKGKDVELRCDPISGHTALYWYRQSLGQGLEFLIYFQGNSAPDKSGLPSDRFSAERTGGSVSTLTIQRTQQEDSAVYLCASSLAGTGLKADTQYFGPGTRLTVL.

The chain links TRBV29-1 to TRBJ1-2; a weak D match, TRBD1 (5 bases). V was shortened by 5 bases and J by 6 bases, with 13 bases between the two germline ends. CDR1 is SQVTM and CDR2 is ANQGSEA in the germline V gene. The CDR3 covers 12 residues. CDR3 sequence: CSVPGGGDGYTF. The CDR3 DNA follows: TGCAGCGTTCCCGGAGGAGGGGATGGCTACACCTTC.

This chain connects TRBV12-3 or TRBV12-4 to TRBJ2-1; TRBD2 matches at 8 bases. V dropped 3 bases and J dropped 5; count of bases not matched to a gene: 3. This CDR3 region has 14 residues. CDR3 amino acids: CASSLRLANNEQFF. In nucleotides, the CDR3 is TGTGCCAGCAGTTTGAGACTAGCGAACAATGAGCAGTTCTTC.

The genes are TRBV27 and TRBJ1-2, with D possibly being TRBD1 (5 bases). Germline values: CDR1 MNHEY, CDR2 SMNVEV (reference sequence). This CDR3 is 15 amino acids long. The V end was cut by 6 bases, the J end by 0 bases, with 14 bases between. The DNA of the CDR3 is TGTGCCAGCAGGCGGCAACCGGGACCTAACTATGGCTACACCTTC. Translation gives CASRRQPGPNYGYTF.

The rearrangement links TRBV6-5 to TRBJ1-1; maybe TRBD1 (5 bases). V shed 10 bases and J shed 5 bases, with 11 bases lying between them. The CDR3 covers 11 residues. The germline CDR1 and CDR2 sequences are MNHEY and SVGAGI. In DNA, the CDR3 is TGTGCCACCAACGCAGGGACTGAAGCTTTCTTT. It encodes CATNAGTEAFF.

The rearrangement joins TRBV4-3 to TRBJ2-3; D gene unclear. CDR1 is LGHNA, CDR2 YSLEER, per germline. CDR3 size: 16 residues. V shed 5 bases and J shed 6 bases, with 21 bases lying between them. This chain's CDR3 is CASSGQFGRQGDTQYF. The CDR3 coding sequence is TGCGCCAGCAGCGGCCAGTTTGGGCGCCAAGGGGATACGCAGTATTTT.

Ten or more counts support this clonotype. The gene calls are TRBV27 and TRBJ2-1, with 7 bases fitting TRBD2. With V trimmed by 6 bases and J by 4 bases, 6 bases remained unmatched. The CDR3 totals 14 residues. Germline-derived CDR1 and CDR2 are MNHEY and SMNVEV (reference sequence). CDR3 sequence reads: CASSPGTTYNEQFF. Written as DNA, the CDR3 is TGTGCCAGCAGCCCCGGGACTACTTACAATGAGCAGTTCTTC.

This clonotype was seen only a few times. This chain uses TRBV6-5 with TRBJ1-1, with no clear D. V was clipped by 4 bases and J by 1 base, with 10 bases between them. The germline gives CDR1 MNHEY, CDR2 SVGAGI. This CDR3 region has 14 residues. The CDR3 region is CASSSRWGNTEAFF. The CDR3 DNA reads TGTGCCAGCAGTTCCCGATGGGGGAACACTGAAGCTTTCTTT.

The genes are TRBV28 and TRBJ2-7; TRBD2 agrees at 7 bases. The CDR3 has 15 residues. Per germline, CDR1 MDHEN and CDR2 SYDVKM. V lost 8 bases and J lost 0; bases outside the gene matches: 10. The DNA of the CDR3 is TGTGCCAGCCTCCGACCTGGGGGGGGCTCCTACGAGCAGTACTTC. It codes for CASLRPGGGSYEQYF.

The chain links TRBV6-2 or TRBV6-3 to TRBJ2-3; possibly TRBD2 for D (5 bases). CDR3 length: 15 residues. The germline gives CDR1 MNHEY, CDR2 SVGEGT. V dropped 4 bases and J dropped 4 bases, with 15 bases sitting between them. CDR3 sequence: CASSSLTGIPDTQYF. In DNA, the CDR3 is TGTGCCAGCAGTTCCCTAACCGGGATCCCAGATACGCAGTATTTT.

This rearrangement joins TRBV4-2 to TRBJ2-7; TRBD1 or TRBD2 may be the D gene (6 bases each). Per the germline V gene, CDR1 is LGHNA and CDR2 is YNFKEQ. The CDR3 is 16 amino acids. Between the trimmed V and J ends, which lost 4 bases and 6 bases, there was a span of 22 bases. The CDR3 spells CASSLLGAGGLVEQYF. CDR3 sequence (DNA): TGTGCCAGCAGCCTCCTCGGGGCCGGGGGCCTTGTCGAGCAGTACTTC.

V usage is TRBV7-9 and J usage is TRBJ1-2; 7 nucleotides agree with TRBD1. The CDR3 length is 13 residues. V gave up 5 bases and J gave up 8 bases; unmatched junction bases: 8. The germline CDR1 and CDR2 sequences are SEHNR and FQNEAQ (reference sequence). CDR3 loop: CASSPGTAFGYTF. In nucleotides, the CDR3 is TGTGCCAGCAGCCCAGGGACAGCTTTCGGCTACACCTTC.

This clonotype has only one observation. This sequence joins TRBV7-9 and TRBJ2-1; D is uncertain. The CDR3 is 15 residues long. Germline V lookup: CDR1 SEHNR, CDR2 FQNEAQ (reference sequence). Trimming took 1 base from V and 2 from J, leaving 9 bases between them. The CDR3, as DNA: TGTGCCAGCAGCTTAGAGGGATTTACCTACAATGAGCAGTTCTTC. The encoded protein is CASSLEGFTYNEQFF.

The J gene is TRBJ2-3, the V gene TRBV2; D is unclear. The CDR3 is 15 residues long. Per germline, CDR1 SNHLY and CDR2 FYNNEI. Trimming shortened V by 8 bases and J by 8 bases, and 23 bases separated the two germline ends. The CDR3 loop reads CASGFPGASVGTQYF. As DNA, the CDR3 is TGTGCCAGCGGCTTTCCCGGAGCCTCAGTTGGTACGCAGTATTTT.

In its sample, this clonotype was seen a few times. The rearrangement uses TRBV29-1 and TRBJ2-4, with 9 bases fitting TRBD1. Trimming removed 3 bases from V and 13 bases from J; junction bases left unmatched: 16. Looked up from germline, CDR1 is SQVTM and CDR2 is ANQGSEA. This CDR3 comprises 15 residues. The CDR3 protein is CSVESRDRGVSPQYF. The CDR3 DNA follows: TGCAGCGTTGAGTCCCGAGACAGGGGGGTTAGTCCCCAGTACTTC.